This T cell receptor (beta chain) was found in a study of CD8 T cells in ankylosing spondylitis. The study's findings and limits: Reportedly, disease-linked clones are significantly enriched in ankylosing spondylitis patients' matched synovial fluid. One TCR beta motif, made up of seven to nine highly homologous variants, appeared characteristic of ankylosing spondylitis blood.

In making TCR beta libraries, quantitative 5'-RACE with molecular barcodes was used. Using its own MiXCR run on the 5' RACE reads, TCRdb lists one record per CDR3 protein. The repertoire holds 150,000 to 200,000 distinct CDR3 sequences, with about 17% as singletons. This clonotype was observed a few times. Its specificity is not known. The germline CDR1 and CDR2 sequences are SEHNR and FQNEAQ (reference sequence). With V trimmed by 4 bases and J by 12 bases, 10 bases remained unmatched. The CDR3 spans 13 residues. The V gene is TRBV7-9, the J gene TRBJ2-3; TRBD2 matches at 7 bases. The specimen sequenced was blood, either unsorted or a sorted T cell fraction (not recorded which). The receptor's source is a male donor with ankylosing spondylitis or in good health (not recorded which). This CDR3 reads CASSSTEAGVQYF. CDR3 nucleotide sequence: TGTGCCAGCAGCTCGACCGAGGCGGGAGTCCAGTATTTT.